This TCR beta chain was observed in a study of blood T cell repertoires in COVID-19. Study overall: COVID-19 samples, acute and convalescent, were from the United States, Italy and Spain. The cDNA or gDNA used as material had been derived from T cells, B-cell-depleted T cells, or PBMCs.

The CDR3 is made up of 13 amino acids. Trimming took off 3 bases at V and 4 bases at J, with 10 bases between the two ends. Germline assignment: CDR1 SGHRS and CDR2 YFSETQ. The protocol was immunoSEQ multiplex PCR, while the TCRdb copy is restricted to in-frame clones and leaves out a portion. The table shows approximately 230,000 clones, with around 80% occurring only once. This clone was recorded only once. The rearrangement uses TRBV5-1 and TRBJ2-5; the D gene is possibly TRBD2 (6 bases). The specimen was peripheral blood. This TCR was sampled from a woman between 35 and 50 years old with active or convalescent COVID-19. The CDR3, as DNA: TGCGCCAGCAGCTCTCCGGGACTAGAGACCCAGTACTTC. Protein: CASSSPGLETQYF.